These T cell receptor beta chains were read from a single sample in a study of blood T cell repertoires in COVID-19. Sequenced by immunoSEQ multiplex PCR; TCRdb stores in-frame clones only, minus some. The repertoire holds some 230,000 clones, with approximately 80% as singletons. The source material was peripheral blood. These receptor sequences come from a woman aged 50 to 60 with acute or convalescent COVID-19. Both conserved end residues are trimmed from each CDR3. The order of the fields is clone size, V gene, CDR3 protein. Not every row has a clone size; where given, it reads once, few, many or a size class.

>few|TRBV7-2
ASSLAYNEQF
>NA|TRBV12-5
ASGSGQRTGELF
>NA|TRBV4-2
ASSQRGANTGELF
>NA|TRBV9
ASSVGTSPETQY
>NA|TRBV6-5
ASTKGGPGYEQY
>NA|TRBV4-1
ASSQDDRDKEY
>NA|TRBV6-5
ASVGPGETQY
>NA|TRBV19
ASSISQGAFYSNQPQH
>NA|TRBV12-3/TRBV12-4
ASSSNNQPQH
>NA|TRBV5-4
ASRPAGGREDTQY
>NA|TRBV28
ASSLGGGVLYEQY
>NA|TRBV7-2
ASSLAGGPEYEQY
>NA|TRBV30
AWSVQLTYNEQF
>few|TRBV20-1
SASPGQGVTDTQY
>NA|TRBV30
AWSVRSGEKLF
>many|TRBV5-6
ASSLGTGRYEQY
>NA|TRBV6-6
ASSYVQGGTGELF
>NA|TRBV5-1
ASSSQDPGGTEAF
>once|TRBV28
ASSLLQGNEKLF
>few|TRBV6-6
ASSPGGGNTEAF
>once|TRBV14
ASSQARLAETQY
>NA|TRBV9
ASSAPRGRAEITEAF
>NA|TRBV7-8
ASSLWGYQPQH
>NA|TRBV20-1
SARDFRQF
>NA|TRBV5-1
ASRSGLRSYEQY
>NA|TRBV11-3
ASAKTGDGETQY
>NA|TRBV28
ASTLADRLEAF
>NA|TRBV30
AWSEKAGAGEQF
>NA|TRBV28
ASSSGGHENNEQF
>NA|TRBV7-5
VRSVIAGYQETQY
>NA|TRBV18
ASSLDLQEGNQPQH
>NA|TRBV30
AWRTGFNSPLH
>NA|TRBV28
ASSKTGWNTEAF
>NA|TRBV18
ASSPLLAGGPYEQY
>NA|TRBV25-1
ASSERWEIGNEQF
>NA|TRBV7-2
ASSLRVGGSYGYT
>few|TRBV7-8
ASSLVITDTQY
>once|TRBV2
ASKGLAGVNEQF
>NA|TRBV6-5
ASSSGANYGYT
>NA|TRBV21-1
ASSGDTYSSEKLF
>few|TRBV28
ASHKPGNQPQH
>NA|TRBV4-3
ASSDRDRGTEAF
>NA|TRBV29-1
SVLKNRDRGTDTQY
>NA|TRBV27
ASSSSQGPETQY
>NA|TRBV19
ASSHGARLEHTEAF
>few|TRBV13
ASSLPQGFHEQY
>NA|TRBV24-1
ATISEEGNQPQH
>NA|TRBV19
ASSTGQDQPQH
>NA|TRBV19
ASTPSTGEAF